This T cell receptor beta chain was captured by sequencing in a study of shared clonotypes between healthy human individuals. Looking at the study overall: Each donor contributed plates that comprised three CD4 naive, three CD4 memory, two CD8 naive and one CD8 memory. General study findings and limits: About 5% of naive CD4 clonotypes were shared across a few donors.

For sorted subsets, about 0.2 ug DNA per replicate equaled about 30,000 T cell genomes. The data were produced by immunoSEQ multiplex PCR, yet TCRdb's version contains in-frame clones alone and is incomplete. The sample has roughly 890,000 clones; approximately 92% are singletons. CDR1 SGHRS and CDR2 YFSETQ come from the germline V gene. This CDR3 contains 15 residues. With 0 bases clipped from V and 6 bases from J, the junction kept 8 bases outside the gene matches. Comment on this clone: Its antigen remains unidentified.

Naive CD8 cells lacked CD45RO, underwent positive selection for CCR7 and left out terminally differentiated effector memory CD45RA+ cells. What was sequenced was naive CD8+ T cells sorted from blood. This TCR came from a man aged 25-40 years in good health. The chain recombines TRBV5-1 with TRBJ2-7; 8 nucleotides line up with TRBD2. CDR3 sequence (DNA): TGCGCCAGCAGCTTGGGGAGCGGGAGCCCCGGCGAGCAGTACTTC. Amino acids: CASSLGSGSPGEQYF.